This record concerns one TCR beta chain sequence. TRB rearrangements were amplified by touch-down multiplex PCR with mixed TRB-A/B primers. TCRdb reanalyzed the multiplex PCR reads, giving one entry per CDR3 protein sequence and no DNA. This sample carries over 5,000 distinct CDR3 sequences, with roughly 8.2% going to the ten biggest clones. The sample belongs to a study of T cell clusters in autoimmune cytopenias. Roughly 38,000 genome equivalents of blood DNA were amplified for TRB. The CDR3 runs 14 residues. Germline lookup yields CDR1 SGHNT and CDR2 YYREEE (reference sequence). The same sample was also used in a study of T cell repertoires in aging, cancer and after chemotherapy.

The sample was peripheral blood. This TCR came from a human donor in good health. V is TRBV5-4 and J is TRBJ2-3; absent DNA, TCRdb's TRBD1 call cannot be checked. The CDR3 loop is CASSLVATGDTQYF.